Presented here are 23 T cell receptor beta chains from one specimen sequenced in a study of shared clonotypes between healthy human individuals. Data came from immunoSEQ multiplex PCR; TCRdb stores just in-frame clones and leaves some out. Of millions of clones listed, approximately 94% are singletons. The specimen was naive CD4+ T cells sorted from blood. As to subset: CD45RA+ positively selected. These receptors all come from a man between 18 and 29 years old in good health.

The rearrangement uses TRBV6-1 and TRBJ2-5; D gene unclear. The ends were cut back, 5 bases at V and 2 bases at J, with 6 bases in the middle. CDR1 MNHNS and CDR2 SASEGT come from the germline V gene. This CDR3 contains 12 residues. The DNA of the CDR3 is TGTGCCAGCAGTAAACTTCAAGAGACCCAGTACTTC. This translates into CASSKLQETQYF.

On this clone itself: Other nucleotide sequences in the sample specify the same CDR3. CDR3 amino acids: CASSLTGASYEQYF. The CDR3 bases are TGCGCCAGCAGCTTAACGGGGGCTTCCTACGAGCAGTACTTC. The J gene is TRBJ2-7, the V gene TRBV5-1, with D perhaps matching TRBD1 or TRBD2 (6 bases each). Trimming removed 2 bases from V and 1 base from J, with 10 bases in between. CDR3 length: 14 residues. The V gene's germline CDR1 is SGHRS and CDR2 YFSETQ. The full variable domain, in which reference TRBV5-1 and TRBJ2-7 provide the parts outside the CDR3, is KAGVTQTPRYLIKTRGQQVTLSCSPISGHRSVSWYQQTPGQGLQFLFEYFSETQRNKGNFPGRFSGRQFSNSRSEMNVSTLELGDSALYLCASSLTGASYEQYFGPGTRLTVT.

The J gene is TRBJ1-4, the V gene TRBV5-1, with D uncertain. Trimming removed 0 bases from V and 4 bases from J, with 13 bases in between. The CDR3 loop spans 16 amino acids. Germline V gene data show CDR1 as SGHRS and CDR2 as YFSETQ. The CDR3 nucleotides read TGCGCCAGCAGCTTGGGATCTCACATCCTTAATGAAAAACTGTTTTTT. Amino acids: CASSLGSHILNEKLFF.

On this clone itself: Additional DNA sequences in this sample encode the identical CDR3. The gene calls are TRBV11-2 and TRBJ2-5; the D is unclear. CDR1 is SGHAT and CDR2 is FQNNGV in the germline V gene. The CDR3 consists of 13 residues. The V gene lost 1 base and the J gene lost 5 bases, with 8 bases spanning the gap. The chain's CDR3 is CASSLGLRETQYF. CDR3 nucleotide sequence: TGTGCCAGCAGCTTAGGACTTCGGGAGACCCAGTACTTC.

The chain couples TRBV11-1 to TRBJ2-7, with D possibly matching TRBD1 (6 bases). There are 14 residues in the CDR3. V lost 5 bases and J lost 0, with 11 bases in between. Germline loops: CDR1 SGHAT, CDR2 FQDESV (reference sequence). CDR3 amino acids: CASSQGGSSYEQYF. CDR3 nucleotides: TGTGCCAGCAGCCAAGGGGGAAGCTCCTACGAGCAGTACTTC.

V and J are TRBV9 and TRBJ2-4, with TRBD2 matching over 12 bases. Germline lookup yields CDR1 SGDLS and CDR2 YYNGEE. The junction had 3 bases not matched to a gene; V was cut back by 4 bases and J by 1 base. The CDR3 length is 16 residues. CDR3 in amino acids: CASSPLAGGAKNIQYF. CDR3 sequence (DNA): TGTGCCAGCAGCCCTCTAGCGGGAGGGGCCAAAAACATTCAGTACTTC.

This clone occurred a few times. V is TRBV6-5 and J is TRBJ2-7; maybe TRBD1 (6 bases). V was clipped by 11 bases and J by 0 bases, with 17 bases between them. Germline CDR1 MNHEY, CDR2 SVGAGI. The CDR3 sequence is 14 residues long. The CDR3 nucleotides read TGTGCCGCAAGGGCAGGGGTTGGCTCCTACGAGCAGTACTTC. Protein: CAARAGVGSYEQYF.

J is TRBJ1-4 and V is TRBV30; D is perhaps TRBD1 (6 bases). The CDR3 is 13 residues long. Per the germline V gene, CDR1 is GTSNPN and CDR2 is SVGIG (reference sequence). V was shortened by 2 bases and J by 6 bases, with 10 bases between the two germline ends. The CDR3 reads CAWSPGTYEKLFF. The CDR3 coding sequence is TGTGCCTGGAGTCCCGGGACATATGAAAAACTGTTTTTT.

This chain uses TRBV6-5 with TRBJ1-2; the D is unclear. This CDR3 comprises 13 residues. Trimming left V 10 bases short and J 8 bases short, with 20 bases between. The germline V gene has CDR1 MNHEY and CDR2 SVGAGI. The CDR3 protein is CATPWAGVEGYTF. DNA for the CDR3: TGTGCCACCCCTTGGGCCGGGGTCGAGGGCTACACCTTC.

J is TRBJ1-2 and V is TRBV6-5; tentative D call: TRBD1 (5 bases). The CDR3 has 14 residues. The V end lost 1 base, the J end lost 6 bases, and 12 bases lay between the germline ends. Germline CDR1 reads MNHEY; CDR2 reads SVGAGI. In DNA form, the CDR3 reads TGTGCCAGCAGTTACTTTGGGAGCAGGGATGGCTACACCTTC. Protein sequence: CASSYFGSRDGYTF.

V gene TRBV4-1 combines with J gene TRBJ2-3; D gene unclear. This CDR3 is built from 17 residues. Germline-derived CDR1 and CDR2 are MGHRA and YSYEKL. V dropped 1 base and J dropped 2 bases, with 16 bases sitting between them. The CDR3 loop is CASSQGNGRAVTDTQYF. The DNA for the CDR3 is TGCGCCAGCAGCCAAGGAAATGGTAGGGCTGTCACAGATACGCAGTATTTT.

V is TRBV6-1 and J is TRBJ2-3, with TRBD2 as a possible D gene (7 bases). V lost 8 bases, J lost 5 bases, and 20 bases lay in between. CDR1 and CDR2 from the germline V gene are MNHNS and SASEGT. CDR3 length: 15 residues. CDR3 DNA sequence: TGTGCCAGCTCCCGTGGGGGGGCCGGGCAAGATACGCAGTATTTT. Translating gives CASSRGGAGQDTQYF.

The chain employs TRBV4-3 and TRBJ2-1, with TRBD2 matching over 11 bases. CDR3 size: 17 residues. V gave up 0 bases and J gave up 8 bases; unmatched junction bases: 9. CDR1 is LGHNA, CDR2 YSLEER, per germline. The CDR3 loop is CASSQDSGRAWDYEQFF. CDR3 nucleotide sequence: TGCGCCAGCAGCCAAGATAGCGGGAGGGCCTGGGATTATGAGCAGTTCTTC.

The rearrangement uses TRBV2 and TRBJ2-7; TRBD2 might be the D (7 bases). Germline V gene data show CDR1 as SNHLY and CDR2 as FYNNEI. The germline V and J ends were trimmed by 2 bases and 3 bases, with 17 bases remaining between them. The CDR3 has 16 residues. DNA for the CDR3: TGTGCCAGCAGTGAACACAGGTTGAGGGGGGGCTACGAGCAGTACTTC. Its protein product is CASSEHRLRGGYEQYF.

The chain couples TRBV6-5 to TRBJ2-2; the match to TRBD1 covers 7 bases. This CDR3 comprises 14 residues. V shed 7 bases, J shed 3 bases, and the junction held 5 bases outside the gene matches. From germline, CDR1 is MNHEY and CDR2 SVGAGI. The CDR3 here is CASTDRADTGELFF. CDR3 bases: TGTGCCAGCACAGACAGGGCGGACACCGGGGAGCTGTTTTTT.

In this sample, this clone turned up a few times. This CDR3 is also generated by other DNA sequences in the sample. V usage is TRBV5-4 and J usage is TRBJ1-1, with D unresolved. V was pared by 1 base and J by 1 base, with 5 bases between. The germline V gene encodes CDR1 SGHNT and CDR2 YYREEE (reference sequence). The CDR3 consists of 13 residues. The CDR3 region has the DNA TGTGCCAGCAGCTTGCAGGAGAACACTGAAGCTTTCTTT. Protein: CASSLQENTEAFF.

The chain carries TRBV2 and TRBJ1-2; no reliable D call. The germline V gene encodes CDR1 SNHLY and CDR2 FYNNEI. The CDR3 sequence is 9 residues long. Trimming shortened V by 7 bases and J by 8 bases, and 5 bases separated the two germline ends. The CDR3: CASNGGYTF. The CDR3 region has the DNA TGTGCCAGCAACGGGGGCTACACCTTC.

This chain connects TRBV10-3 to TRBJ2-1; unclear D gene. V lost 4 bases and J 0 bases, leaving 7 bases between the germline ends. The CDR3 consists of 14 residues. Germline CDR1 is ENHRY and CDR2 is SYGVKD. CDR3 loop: CAISGMISYNEQFF. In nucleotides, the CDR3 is TGTGCCATCAGTGGAATGATCTCCTACAATGAGCAGTTCTTC.

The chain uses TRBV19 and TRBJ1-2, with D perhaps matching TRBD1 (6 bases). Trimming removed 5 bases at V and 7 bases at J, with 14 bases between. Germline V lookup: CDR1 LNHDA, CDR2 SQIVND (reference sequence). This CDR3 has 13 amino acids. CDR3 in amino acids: CASSVSGGGGYTF. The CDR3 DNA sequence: TGTGCCAGTAGTGTCTCCGGGGGCGGTGGCTACACCTTC. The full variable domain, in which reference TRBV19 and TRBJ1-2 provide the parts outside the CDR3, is DGGITQSPKYLFRKEGQNVTLSCEQNLNHDAMYWYRQDPGQGLRLIYYSQIVNDFQKGDIAEGYSVSREKKESFPLTVTSAQKNPTAFYLCASSVSGGGGYTFGSGTRLTVV.

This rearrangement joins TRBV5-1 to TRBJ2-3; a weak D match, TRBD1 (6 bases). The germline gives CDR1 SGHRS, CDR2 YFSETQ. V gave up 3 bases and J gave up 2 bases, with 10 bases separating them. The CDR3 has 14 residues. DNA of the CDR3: TGCGCCAGCAGCTCAGGGGTGGTCACAGATACGCAGTATTTT. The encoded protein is CASSSGVVTDTQYF.

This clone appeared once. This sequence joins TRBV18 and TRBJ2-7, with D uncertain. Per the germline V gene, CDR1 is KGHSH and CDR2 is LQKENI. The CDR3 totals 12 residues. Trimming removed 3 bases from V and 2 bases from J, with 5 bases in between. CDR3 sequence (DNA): TGTGCCAGCTCACCGAACGCCTACGAGCAGTACTTC. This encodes CASSPNAYEQYF.

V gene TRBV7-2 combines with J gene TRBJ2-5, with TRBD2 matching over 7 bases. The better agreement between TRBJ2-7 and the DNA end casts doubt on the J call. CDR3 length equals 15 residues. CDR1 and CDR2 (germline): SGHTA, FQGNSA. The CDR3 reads CASSFTRGISYEQYF. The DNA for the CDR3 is TGTGCCAGCAGCTTCACGCGGGGGATTTCCTACGAGCAGTACTTC.

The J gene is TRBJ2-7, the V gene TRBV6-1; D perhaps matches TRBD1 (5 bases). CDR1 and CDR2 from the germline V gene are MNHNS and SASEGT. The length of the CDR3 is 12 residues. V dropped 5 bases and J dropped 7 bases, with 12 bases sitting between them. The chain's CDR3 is CASSHDRIEQYF. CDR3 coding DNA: TGTGCCAGCAGTCACGACAGAATAGAGCAGTACTTC.